This T cell receptor beta chain was sequenced for a study of T cell responses to AZD1222 COVID-19 vaccine. Libraries were prepared by immunoSEQ multiplex PCR; TCRdb keeps only in-frame clonotypes and omits some of them. The data show 110,000 or so clones, with about 91% seen just once and approximately 6.5% held by the top ten. Comments on this clone: The antigen is unknown.

Pooled in the analysis were second doses at about 4 or about 12 weeks. This CDR3 contains 13 residues. Germline CDR1 GTSNPN, CDR2 SVGIG (reference sequence). V was clipped by 4 bases and J by 1 base, with 10 bases between them. Regarding the study as a whole: After the peak T cell response, and only then, were repertoires sampled.

The TCR was taken from an adult who received the AZD1222 COVID-19 vaccine. Sequencing was performed on peripheral blood, taken 28 days after the second AZD1222 dose. The genes are TRBV30 and TRBJ1-1; D may be TRBD1 (6 bases). The CDR3 here is CAWMGQQNTEAFF. CDR3 nucleotides: TGTGCCTGGATGGGACAACAGAACACTGAAGCTTTCTTT.